The 3 T cell receptor beta chains reported below all come from one sample, sequenced in a study of blood T cell repertoires in COVID-19. Clones were read by immunoSEQ multiplex PCR, and TCRdb kept only the in-frame ones, dropping some. The sample lists under 130,000 clones; roughly 69% were seen once. The sample taken for sequencing was peripheral blood. These receptors came from a man older than 75 with acute or convalescent COVID-19.

This clone was seen a single time. The genes are TRBV11-3 and TRBJ2-2, with 10 bases aligning to TRBD1. Germline CDR1 and CDR2: SGHNT and YENEEA. This CDR3 region has 14 residues. V was clipped by 5 bases and J by 7 bases; unmatched bases: 4. Written as DNA, the CDR3 is TGTGCCAGCAGCAGGGGACAGGGGATCGGGGAGCTGTTTTTT. Residues: CASSRGQGIGELFF.

The table lists this clone with a few counts. This chain joins TRBV2 and TRBJ1-4; 8 bases map to TRBD1. This CDR3 is 14 amino acids long. In germline, CDR1 is SNHLY, CDR2 FYNNEI. With V trimmed by 5 bases and J by 5 bases, 4 bases remained unmatched. The CDR3 loop is CASSQQGGNEKLFF. The CDR3 DNA reads as TGTGCCAGCAGTCAACAGGGGGGGAATGAAAAACTGTTTTTT. The complete variable domain, with remaining parts taken from reference TRBV2 and TRBJ1-4, reads EPEVTQTPSHQVTQMGQEVILRCVPISNHLYFYWYRQILGQKVEFLVSFYNNEISEKSEIFDDQFSVERPDGSNFTLKIRSTKLEDSAMYFCASSQQGGNEKLFFGSGTQLSVL.

The chain joins TRBV5-6 to TRBJ2-7, with 7 bases that match TRBD1. The CDR3 sequence is 14 residues long. J was trimmed by 6 bases and V by 4 bases; bases with no gene match: 10. From germline, CDR1 is SGHDT and CDR2 YYEEEE. The CDR3 DNA reads TGTGCCAGCAGCCTACTTAGACAGGGTTCCGAGCAGTACTTC. As protein: CASSLLRQGSEQYF.